The clone carrying this T cell receptor (beta chain) occurred once. Original methodology: The assay estimated nucleated cells by amplifying reference gene primers. The method was immunoSEQ multiplex PCR; TCRdb's version includes in-frame clones alone and lacks a portion of them. The DNA gave D and trimming, while V, J and clone size come from that table. The table has about 110,000 clones, 85% to 90% seen once. This sample is part of a study of blood T cell repertoires in COVID-19. Across the whole study: Sites across the United States, Italy and Spain contributed samples from acute and convalescent COVID-19. The analysed material was cDNA or gDNA that came from T cells, B-cell-depleted T cells, or PBMCs.

V lost 2 bases to trimming and J lost 6 bases, with 7 bases between them. Looked up from germline, CDR1 is MDHEN and CDR2 is SYDVKM. This CDR3 spans 12 amino acids. Sequencing was performed on peripheral blood. The TCR was taken from a human donor in a cohort sampled during active COVID-19. The chain is built from TRBV28 and TRBJ1-2; no clear D. CDR3 in DNA: TGTGCCAGCAGTTTAGGAGCAGATGGCTACACCTTC. This gives the protein CASSLGADGYTF.